This T cell receptor beta chain was captured in a study of identical twins. Germline CDR1 is MNHEY and CDR2 is SVGAGI. The length of the CDR3 is 14 residues. The ends were cut back, 2 bases at V and 2 bases at J, with 8 bases in the middle. In TCRdb, the 5' RACE reads were re-called with MiXCR into one record per CDR3 protein. Of over 600,000 distinct CDR3 sequences detected, about 20% appear once; the ten largest clones hold roughly 4%. Study-wide results and limits: Models, which agreed with sharing between unrelated individuals, nonetheless underestimated the out-of-frame TCR alpha sharing seen in monozygotic twins.

This clonotype turned up a few times. Antigen: not known. These data are also associated with another study on T cells expressing NK-cell markers. This second study notes: The eight sequenced donors comprised seven who were HCMV-seropositive and one who was seronegative. Dominant NKG2C+ clonotype frequencies of 1.0-7.0% of CD8+ T cells were measured in more than five donors. In several donors, dominant clonotypes made up roughly 25-60.1% of CD3+CD56-NKG2C+ cells.

V and J are TRBV6-5 and TRBJ2-3; no clear D gene. Sequenced sample: PBMCs. This TCR was recovered from a woman younger than 35 in good health. CDR3 nucleotide sequence: TGTGCCAGCAGTTACATTGCCCTCACAGATACGCAGTATTTT. This translates into CASSYIALTDTQYF.